The subject of this entry is one TCR beta chain. These data originate in a study of blood T cell repertoires in COVID-19. About the research overall: Acute and convalescent COVID-19 specimens originated in the United States, Italy and Spain. T cells, B-cell-depleted T cells, or PBMCs supplied cDNA or gDNA.

Some clones are missing from TCRdb's copy, which holds only in-frame ones; the method was immunoSEQ multiplex PCR. The sample consists of fewer than 500,000 clones, 80% to 90% of them appearing once. Which cohort a participant joined came from the clinical history participants gave. Cohort 3 recovery required two negative PCRs, clearance, or symptom resolution. Germline V CDR1 and CDR2: SGHDN, FVKESK. The CDR3 is 17 amino acids. V was shortened by 1 base and J by 4 bases, with 17 bases between the two germline ends. The gene calls are TRBV14 and TRBJ2-1; weak D call: TRBD2 (6 bases). Material for sequencing was PBMCs or T cells enriched from blood (not recorded which). The sequence derives from a man younger than 45 who had recovered from COVID-19. The CDR3, as DNA: TGTGCCAGCAGCCAAGGGTTAGCGGTTGGGGTATACAATGAGCAGTTCTTC. Its protein is CASSQGLAVGVYNEQFF.